One sample yielded the 25 T cell receptor beta chains listed below, sequenced in a study of blood T cell repertoires in COVID-19. Profiled with immunoSEQ multiplex PCR; TCRdb holds only in-frame clones, not every one. The sample has 200,000 to 300,000 clones, about 79% seen once; the top ten hold under 2.5%. Sequenced material: peripheral blood. All receptors come from a man between 35 and 55 years old who had recovered from COVID-19.

Worth noting for this clone: The junction departs from the called germline gene at one end, perhaps through a read error. The DNA for the CDR3 is TGTGCTAGCAGCCCCCTGGAGGGCGGTCGGGAGACCCAGTACTTC. Protein product: CASSPLEGGRETQYF. The V and J genes are TRBV7-7 and TRBJ2-5, with D possibly being TRBD2 (6 bases). The CDR3 has 15 residues. Looked up from germline, CDR1 is SSHAT and CDR2 is FNYEAQ (reference sequence).

This clone was picked up one time. The chain joins TRBV10-3 to TRBJ2-7; 8 bases are shared with TRBD2. There are 14 residues in the CDR3. In germline, CDR1 is ENHRY, CDR2 SYGVKD. The V gene end was trimmed by 3 bases and the J gene end by 3 bases; junction bases not matched to a gene: 4. In nucleotides, the CDR3 is TGTGCCATCAGTGATAGGACTAGCAGCTACGAGCAGTACTTC. It is translated as CAISDRTSSYEQYF.

The V gene is TRBV7-2, the J gene TRBJ1-5, with 7 bases fitting TRBD1. This CDR3 is built from 15 residues. Germline V CDR1 and CDR2: SGHTA, FQGNSA. V dropped 4 bases and J dropped 9; count of bases not matched to a gene: 12. The CDR3 region has the DNA TGTGCCAGCAGCTCCGATTGGATGAGGGGGCGGCCCCAGCATTTT. Amino acids: CASSSDWMRGRPQHF.

The chain couples TRBV29-1 to TRBJ1-1; D call uncertain. The CDR3 length is 13 residues. Per germline, CDR1 SQVTM and CDR2 ANQGSEA. Deletions cut 4 bases from V and 0 bases from J, with 9 bases between. The CDR3 sequence: CSVAQRLNTEAFF. CDR3 nucleotides: TGCAGCGTTGCCCAGAGGCTGAACACTGAAGCTTTCTTT.

The V gene is TRBV14, the J gene TRBJ1-2; 7 bases match TRBD1. V gave up 4 bases and J gave up 4 bases; unmatched junction bases: 6. Germline V gene data show CDR1 as SGHDN and CDR2 as FVKESK. The CDR3 loop spans 14 amino acids. CDR3: CASSRDRALYGYTF. The CDR3 coding sequence is TGTGCCAGCAGCCGAGACAGGGCACTCTATGGCTACACCTTC.

The sample holds a few counts of this clone. V gene TRBV19 combines with J gene TRBJ1-1, with 8 bases matching TRBD1. V shed 7 bases and J 4 bases; nucleotides not matched to a gene: 11. This CDR3 has 15 residues. Germline loops: CDR1 LNHDA, CDR2 SQIVND (reference sequence). In DNA form, the CDR3 reads TGTGCCAGTACCCCGAACGGACAGGGTGGCACTGAAGCTTTCTTT. As protein: CASTPNGQGGTEAFF. The entire variable domain, with the rest obtained from reference TRBV19 and TRBJ1-1, is as follows: DGGITQSPKYLFRKEGQNVTLSCEQNLNHDAMYWYRQDPGQGLRLIYYSQIVNDFQKGDIAEGYSVSREKKESFPLTVTSAQKNPTAFYLCASTPNGQGGTEAFFGQGTRLTVV.

The V call is TRBV7-2, the J call TRBJ1-6; D not certain. In germline, CDR1 is SGHTA, CDR2 FQGNSA. V lost 1 base and J lost 0, with 10 bases in between. CDR3 length: 17 amino acids. DNA of the CDR3: TGTGCCAGCAGCTTAGGCCGGGATGGCTCCTATAATTCACCCCTCCACTTT. This encodes CASSLGRDGSYNSPLHF.

The chain links TRBV11-3 to TRBJ2-7; possible D gene TRBD2, 6 bases. Trimming took off 1 base at V and 9 bases at J, with 10 bases between the two ends. Germline V CDR1 and CDR2: SGHNT, YENEEA. This CDR3 is built from 12 residues. This CDR3 is CASSLGRGRQYF. In DNA, the CDR3 is TGTGCCAGCAGCTTAGGGCGGGGACGGCAGTACTTC.

The J gene is TRBJ1-5, the V gene TRBV5-1; the match to TRBD1 covers 7 bases. CDR3 size: 14 residues. Germline CDR1 reads SGHRS; CDR2 reads YFSETQ. Trimming took 5 bases from V and 2 from J; bases not matched to a gene: 4. This CDR3 is CASRPDRGNQPQHF. The DNA for the CDR3 is TGCGCCAGCAGACCCGACAGGGGCAATCAGCCCCAGCATTTT.

The chain has TRBV15 and TRBJ2-3; 8 bases line up with TRBD2. J lost 1 base, V lost 7 bases, and 13 bases had no gene match. The CDR3 totals 17 residues. Germline CDR1 LNHNV, CDR2 YYDKDF (reference sequence). The CDR3 coding sequence is TGTGCCACCAAAACTAGCGGCCCTAGTGTTGGCACAGATACGCAGTATTTT. Its translation: CATKTSGPSVGTDTQYF. Based on the CDR3 plus reference TRBV15 and TRBJ2-3, the full variable domain is DAMVIQNPRYQVTQFGKPVTLSCSQTLNHNVMYWYQQKSSQAPKLLFHYYDKDFNNEADTPDNFQSRRPNTSFCFLDIRSPGLGDTAMYLCATKTSGPSVGTDTQYFGPGTRLTVL.

The chain employs TRBV20-1 and TRBJ1-1; D not certain. V dropped 5 bases and J dropped 7 bases, with 11 bases sitting between them. CDR1 and CDR2 (germline): DFQATT, SNEGSKA (reference sequence). The CDR3 consists of 11 residues. The CDR3 reads CSADTLREAFF. The DNA for the CDR3 is TGCAGTGCTGATACCCTACGTGAAGCTTTCTTT.

This clone was detected once. V usage is TRBV18 and J usage is TRBJ1-1, with D possibly matching TRBD1 (5 bases). The CDR3 covers 16 residues. Trimming pared 3 bases from V and 5 bases from J, leaving 19 bases between. The germline gives CDR1 KGHSH, CDR2 LQKENI. The CDR3 loop reads CASSPTSNPGRTEAFF. The DNA of the CDR3 is TGTGCCAGCTCACCGACCAGCAATCCAGGGAGGACTGAAGCTTTCTTT.

The chain uses TRBV5-4 and TRBJ2-5; TRBD1 matches at 9 bases. The CDR3 runs to 14 residues. Per germline, CDR1 SGHNT and CDR2 YYREEE (reference sequence). J lost 5 bases, V lost 4 bases, and 6 bases had no gene match. CDR3 nucleotides: TGTGCCAGCAGCCAGGGACAGGGCGGGGAGACCCAGTACTTC. As protein: CASSQGQGGETQYF. Full variable domain (remainder filled in from reference TRBV5-4 and TRBJ2-5): ETGVTQSPTHLIKTRGQQVTLRCSSQSGHNTVSWYQQALGQGPQFIFQYYREEENGRGNFPPRFSGLQFPNYSSELNVNALELDDSALYLCASSQGQGGETQYFGPGTRLLVL.

The chain combines TRBV5-8 with TRBJ1-3, with D maybe TRBD1 (5 bases). Germline assignment: CDR1 SGHTS and CDR2 YDEGEE. The CDR3 consists of 15 residues. V gave up 3 bases and J gave up 3 bases, with 13 bases separating them. The CDR3 sequence is CASSSTGGSGNTIYF. The DNA for the CDR3 is TGTGCCAGCAGCTCAACGGGGGGAAGTGGAAACACCATATATTTT.

The chain joins TRBV14 to TRBJ2-5; D is possibly TRBD2 (6 bases). Germline CDR1 SGHDN, CDR2 FVKESK. V lost 1 base and J 7 bases, leaving 19 bases between the germline ends. This CDR3 has 16 residues. The DNA for the CDR3 is TGTGCCAGCAGCCAAGTTGGAGGGGCGGGATTTTCGACCCAGTACTTC. Its protein is CASSQVGGAGFSTQYF.

This clone occurred once. This rearrangement joins TRBV11-2 to TRBJ2-1; weak D call: TRBD2 (6 bases). V gave up 5 bases and J gave up 4 bases, with 15 bases separating them. Germline CDR1 SGHAT, CDR2 FQNNGV. There are 15 residues in the CDR3. This chain's CDR3 is CASSRGERAYNEQFF. CDR3 nucleotide sequence: TGTGCCAGCAGCCGTGGGGAGCGGGCTTACAATGAGCAGTTCTTC.

The J gene is TRBJ2-3, the V gene TRBV7-9; D is perhaps TRBD1 (5 bases). The CDR3 runs to 13 residues. Trimming pared 10 bases from V and 3 bases from J, leaving 14 bases between. Per germline, CDR1 SEHNR and CDR2 FQNEAQ (reference sequence). CDR3 sequence reads: CANRLAGTDTQYF. The CDR3 DNA sequence: TGTGCCAACCGCCTGGCAGGGACAGATACGCAGTATTTT.

The chain links TRBV9 to TRBJ2-5; maybe TRBD1 (6 bases). In germline, CDR1 is SGDLS, CDR2 YYNGEE. The CDR3 is made up of 13 amino acids. V lost 3 bases and J 1 base, leaving 7 bases between the germline ends. CDR3 sequence: CASSEGVQETQYF. CDR3 in DNA: TGTGCCAGCAGCGAGGGGGTCCAAGAGACCCAGTACTTC. The whole variable domain, remainder taken from reference TRBV9 and TRBJ2-5, is DSGVTQTPKHLITATGQRVTLRCSPRSGDLSVYWYQQSLDQGLQFLIQYYNGEERAKGNILERFSAQQFPDLHSELNLSSLELGDSALYFCASSEGVQETQYFGPGTRLLVL.

The chain links TRBV4-1 to TRBJ1-1, with D unresolved. The length of the CDR3 is 15 residues. V lost 4 bases to trimming and J lost 1 base, with 13 bases between them. CDR1 and CDR2 (germline): MGHRA, YSYEKL. The CDR3 region is CASSRKVEGNTEAFF. The CDR3 DNA reads TGCGCCAGCAGCCGCAAAGTGGAGGGGAACACTGAAGCTTTCTTT.

V and J are TRBV7-2 and TRBJ1-2; D perhaps matches TRBD1 (6 bases). The CDR3 consists of 13 residues. Germline-derived CDR1 and CDR2 are SGHTA and FQGNSA. The V gene lost 5 bases and the J gene lost 7 bases, with 14 bases spanning the gap. CDR3 loop: CASSPRGSGGYTF. The DNA for the CDR3 is TGTGCCAGCAGCCCCAGGGGATCCGGTGGCTACACCTTC.

The chain links TRBV27 to TRBJ2-5; maybe TRBD1 (6 bases). V lost 4 bases and J 2 bases, leaving 20 bases between the germline ends. Germline V lookup: CDR1 MNHEY, CDR2 SMNVEV (reference sequence). This CDR3 is built from 17 residues. DNA of the CDR3: TGTGCCAGCAGTTCCCCGGTAGCACAGGGATCACAAGAGACCCAGTACTTC. It is translated as CASSSPVAQGSQETQYF.

The chain recombines TRBV9 with TRBJ2-7; 8 bases are shared with TRBD1. The CDR3 is 15 residues long. The V gene's germline CDR1 is SGDLS and CDR2 YYNGEE. V trimming: 3 bases; J trimming: 6 bases; junction bases outside the gene matches: 11. As DNA, the CDR3 is TGTGCCAGCAGCGCCTTTGGTCAGGGGGCCTCCGAGCAGTACTTC. Translated, it gives CASSAFGQGASEQYF. Full variable domain (rest looked up from reference TRBV9 and TRBJ2-7): DSGVTQTPKHLITATGQRVTLRCSPRSGDLSVYWYQQSLDQGLQFLIQYYNGEERAKGNILERFSAQQFPDLHSELNLSSLELGDSALYFCASSAFGQGASEQYFGPGTRLTVT.

CDR3 in amino acids: CASRTQRNEQFF. The CDR3 bases are TGTGCCAGCAGAACCCAGAGGAATGAGCAGTTCTTC. The chain combines TRBV7-6 with TRBJ2-1; D gene uncertain. The length of the CDR3 is 12 residues. Per germline, CDR1 SGHVS and CDR2 FNYEAQ. V was cut by 6 bases and J by 7 bases, with 10 bases left in between.

The table lists this clone with a few counts. This chain connects TRBV27 to TRBJ2-4; weak D call: TRBD1 (6 bases). Germline V lookup: CDR1 MNHEY, CDR2 SMNVEV (reference sequence). This CDR3 has 11 residues. With 5 bases removed from V and 8 bases from J, the gap between germline ends came to 7 bases. The chain's CDR3 is CASSPGDIQYF. DNA for the CDR3: TGTGCCAGCAGTCCAGGGGACATTCAGTACTTC.

The chain recombines TRBV7-9 with TRBJ2-1, with 7 positions matching TRBD1. V was pared by 5 bases and J by 9 bases, with 4 bases of the junction left unmatched. The CDR3 runs to 12 residues. Germline-derived CDR1 and CDR2 are SEHNR and FQNEAQ (reference sequence). DNA for the CDR3: TGTGCCAGCAGCGACAGGGTGATTGAGCAGTTCTTC. Translation gives CASSDRVIEQFF. The full variable domain, in which reference TRBV7-9 and TRBJ2-1 provide the parts outside the CDR3, is DTGVSQNPRHKITKRGQNVTFRCDPISEHNRLYWYRQTLGQGPEFLTYFQNEAQLEKSRLLSDRFSAERPKGSFSTLEIQRTEQGDSAMYLCASSDRVIEQFFGPGTRLTVL.